A single T cell receptor beta chain is shown here with its context. The clone's antigen remains unknown. No clone much larger than this one lies a single base away; base qualities are absent. The donors were healthy, HIV-negative adults with no recently reported acute infections or vaccinations. Only Caucasian adults living in Nashville, Tennessee, USA were represented among the donors. CD4+ T cells were enriched through magnetic negative selection, after which naive cells were positively selected on CD45RA and the remaining negative fraction served as the memory subset. Blood was obtained by leukapheresis, after which PBMCs were separated by Ficoll-Histopaque density gradient centrifugation and cryopreserved in liquid nitrogen vapor phase. Analytical flow cytometry was used to check the purity and quantity of each magnetically sorted T cell population. Genomic DNA was isolated from every sorted fraction and measured by UV absorbance on a Nanodrop 2000c.

These data are taken from a study of shared clonotypes between healthy human individuals (dated by TCRdb to the early 2020s). In terms of the full investigation: The cohort comprised a couple of women and a few men aged 18 to 49 years. Per donor, three plates each were used for CD4 naive and CD4 memory, two for CD8 naive, and one for CD8 memory. Each donor's leukapheresis produced roughly between about 0.9 and 9.5 billion PBMCs. To estimate repertoire size and how much clonotypes are shared between individuals, the study performed deep sequencing of blood TCR repertoires from roughly five healthy adults. To increase sequencing depth and limit assay-specific biases, TCR repertoire library preparation and sequencing were carried out by different laboratories using diverse techniques.

The germline V gene provides CDR1 SGHRS and CDR2 YFSETQ. Reading from cysteine to phenylalanine, the CDR3 counts 16 amino acids. The entry retains the CDR3 DNA only, 48 bases that are in frame from base 1. After removal of 0 bases from V and 5 bases from J, the junction retains 10 bases not matched to a gene. TCR CDR3 regions were amplified from genomic DNA by multiplex PCR using the deep immunoSEQ assay. Genomic DNA extracted from each cell subset was distributed evenly over all wells of several immunoSEQ 96-well plates, and each plate served as one replicate. Each replicate PCR for sorted subsets received 150 to 250 ng genomic DNA, equal to 30,000 or so T cell genomes. Purified libraries were measured with a Qubit 3.0 fluorometer, size-checked on a Bioanalyzer 2100, and measured again with the KAPA Library Quantification kit. Each immunoSEQ 96-well plate was sequenced on its own single-read 150-cycle Illumina NextSeq 550 flow cell. From the authors' description of their analysis: Because the immunoSEQ output included only junctional sequences and no quality scores, the filtering could not be the same as the filtering used for full-length reads. Sequences were annotated with PyIR, a Python wrapper for IgBLAST v1.9, and V/J genes and CDR3 were assigned using IMGT germline references. Reads were filtered out if the reads had weak V/J assignments (E-value above 1e-6), no CDR3, stop codons, out-of-frame junctions, or ambiguous translated residues. V3J clonotypes were defined as sequences sharing an identical inferred V gene, J gene, and CDR3 amino acid sequence. The percentage overlap between two repertoires was calculated by dividing the number of shared unique clonotypes by the size of the smaller repertoire. RTK rarefaction, the Chao1 estimator, and Recon v2.1 estimates of unobserved clonotypes were used to assess repertoire richness. For all TCRbeta clonotypes obtained by the gDNA method from several donors, generation probabilities were computed with OLGA. This is the immuneACCESS table as TCRdb keeps it, with only in-frame sequences that have V and J called. A part of the clones is gone; compared with another copy, unresolved V genes explain less than half, and the rest is unexplained. The D gene and trimming were derived from the DNA, and the V and J assignments and clone size from that table. The sample data list a few million clones, and around 95% of these were observed just once. The ten largest clones add up to around 0.13% of the sample.

Study-wide findings and limitations: Incomplete sequencing was indicated by rarefaction of sorted-subset datasets, despite the large sequencing depth. Sharing across several donors was observed for around 5% of naive CD4, 3.5% of naive CD8, about 2.5% of memory CD4, and 0.4% of memory CD8 clonotypes. Only blood was sampled, and tissue TCR repertoires likely differ from those in blood. Clonotypes shared by all four sorted-subset donors showed higher generation probabilities than non-shared clonotypes. Naive subsets generally had larger estimated clonotype richness than memory subsets. The genetic and exposure-history diversity represented was limited by the small number of donors. Based on pairwise subsampling, the degree of clonotype sharing among donors was expected to be affected by sequencing depth.

The material sequenced was naive CD4+ T cells sorted from blood. Read against the paper, the sample's cell subset or site label means: CD45RA+ positively selected. This clonotype was sampled from a man aged 18 to 30 in good health. In this chain, TRBV5-1 is recombined with TRBJ2-7, with 8 bases in between that match TRBD1. CDR3 region: CASSLGGWTGKDEQYF. The nucleotide sequence reads as follows: TGCGCCAGCAGCTTGGGCGGGTGGACAGGGAAGGACGAGCAGTACTTC.